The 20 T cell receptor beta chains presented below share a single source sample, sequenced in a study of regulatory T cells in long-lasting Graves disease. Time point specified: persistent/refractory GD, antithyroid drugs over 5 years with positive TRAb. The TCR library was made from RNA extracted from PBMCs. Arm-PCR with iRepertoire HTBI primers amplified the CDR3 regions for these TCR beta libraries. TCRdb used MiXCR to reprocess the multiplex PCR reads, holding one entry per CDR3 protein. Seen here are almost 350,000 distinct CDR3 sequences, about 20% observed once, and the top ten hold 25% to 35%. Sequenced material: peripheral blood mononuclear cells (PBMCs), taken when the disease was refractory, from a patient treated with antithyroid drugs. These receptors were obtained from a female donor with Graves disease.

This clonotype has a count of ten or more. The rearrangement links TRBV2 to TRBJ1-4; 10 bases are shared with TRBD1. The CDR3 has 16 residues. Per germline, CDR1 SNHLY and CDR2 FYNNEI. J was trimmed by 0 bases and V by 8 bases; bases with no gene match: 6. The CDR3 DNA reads TGTGCCAGCCGGGACAGGGGTTCCTCAACTAATGAAAAACTGTTTTTT. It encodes CASRDRGSSTNEKLFF.

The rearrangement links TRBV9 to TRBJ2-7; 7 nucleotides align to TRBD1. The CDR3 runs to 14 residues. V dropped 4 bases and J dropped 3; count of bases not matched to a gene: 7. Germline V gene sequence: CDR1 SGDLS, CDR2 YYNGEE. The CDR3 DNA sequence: TGTGCCAGCAGCCCACAGGGGTCCCGCTACGAGCAGTACTTC. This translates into CASSPQGSRYEQYF.

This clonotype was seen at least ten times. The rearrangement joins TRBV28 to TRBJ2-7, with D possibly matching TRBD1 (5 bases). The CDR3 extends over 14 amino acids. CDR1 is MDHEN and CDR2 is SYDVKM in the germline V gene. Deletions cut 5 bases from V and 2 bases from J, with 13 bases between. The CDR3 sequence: CASSKQGLTYEQYF. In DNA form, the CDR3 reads TGTGCCAGCAGTAAGCAGGGCCTGACCTACGAGCAGTACTTC.

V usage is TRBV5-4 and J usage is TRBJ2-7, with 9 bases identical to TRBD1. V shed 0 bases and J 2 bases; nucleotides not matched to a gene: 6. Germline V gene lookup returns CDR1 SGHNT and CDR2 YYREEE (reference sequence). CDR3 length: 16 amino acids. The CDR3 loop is CASSLGSGQGPYEQYF. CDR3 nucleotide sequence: TGTGCCAGCAGCTTGGGATCGGGACAGGGTCCCTACGAGCAGTACTTC.

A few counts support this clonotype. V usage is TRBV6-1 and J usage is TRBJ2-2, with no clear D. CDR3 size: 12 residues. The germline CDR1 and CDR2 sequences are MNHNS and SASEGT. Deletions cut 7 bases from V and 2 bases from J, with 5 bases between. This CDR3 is CASKGNTGELFF. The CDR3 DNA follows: TGTGCCAGCAAGGGCAACACCGGGGAGCTGTTTTTT.

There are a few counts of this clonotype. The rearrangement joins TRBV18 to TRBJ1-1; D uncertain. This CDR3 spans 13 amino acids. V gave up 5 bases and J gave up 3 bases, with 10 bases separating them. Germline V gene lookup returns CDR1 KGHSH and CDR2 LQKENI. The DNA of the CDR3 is TGTGCCAGCTCAATTACGGAGGACACTGAAGCTTTCTTT. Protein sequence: CASSITEDTEAFF.

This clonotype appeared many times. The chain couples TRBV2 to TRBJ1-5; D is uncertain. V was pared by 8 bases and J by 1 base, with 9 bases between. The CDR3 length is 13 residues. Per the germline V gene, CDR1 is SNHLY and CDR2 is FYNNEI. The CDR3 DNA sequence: TGTGCCAGCGGCGTAGTGAGCAATCAGCCCCAGCATTTT. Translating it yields CASGVVSNQPQHF.

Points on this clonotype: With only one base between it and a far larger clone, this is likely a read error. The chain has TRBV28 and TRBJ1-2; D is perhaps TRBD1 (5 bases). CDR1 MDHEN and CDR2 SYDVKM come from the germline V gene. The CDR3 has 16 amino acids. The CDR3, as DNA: TGTGCCAGCAGCCCCACAACCTCGCGGGGGAGGTATGGCCACACCTTC. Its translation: CASSPTTSRGRYGHTF.

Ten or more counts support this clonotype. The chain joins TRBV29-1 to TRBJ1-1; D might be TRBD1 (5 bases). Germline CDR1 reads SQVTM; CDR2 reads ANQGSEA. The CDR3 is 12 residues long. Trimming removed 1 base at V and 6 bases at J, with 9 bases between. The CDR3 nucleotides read TGCAGCGTTGAAGTTACAGGATCTGAAGCTTTCTTT. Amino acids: CSVEVTGSEAFF.

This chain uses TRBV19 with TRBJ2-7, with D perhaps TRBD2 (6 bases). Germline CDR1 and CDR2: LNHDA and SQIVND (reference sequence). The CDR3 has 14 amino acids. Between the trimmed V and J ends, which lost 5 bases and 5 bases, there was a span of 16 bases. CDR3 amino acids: CASSPFRGFDEQYF. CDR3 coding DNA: TGTGCCAGTAGTCCCTTTCGGGGGTTCGACGAGCAGTACTTC.

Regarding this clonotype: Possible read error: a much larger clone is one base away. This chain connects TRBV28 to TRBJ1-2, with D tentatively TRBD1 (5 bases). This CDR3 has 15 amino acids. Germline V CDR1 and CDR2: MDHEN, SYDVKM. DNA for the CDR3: TGTGCCAGCAGTTTGGGGGGGGTCCACGCCTATAGCTACACCTTC. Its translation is CASSLGGVHAYSYTF.

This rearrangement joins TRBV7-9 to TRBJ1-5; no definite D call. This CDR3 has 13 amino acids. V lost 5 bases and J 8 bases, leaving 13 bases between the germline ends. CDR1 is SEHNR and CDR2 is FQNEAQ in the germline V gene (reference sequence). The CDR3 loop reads CASSAETREPQHF. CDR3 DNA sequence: TGTGCCAGCAGCGCCGAAACTCGGGAGCCCCAGCATTTT.

For the CDR3, the DNA is TGTGCCAGCTCCGGGTCCGCAGAAAGGAATCAGCCCCAGCATTTT. Encoded protein: CASSGSAERNQPQHF. The V and J genes are TRBV18 and TRBJ1-5, with D uncertain. Trimming took 6 bases from V and 4 from J, leaving 16 bases between them. Looked up from germline, CDR1 is KGHSH and CDR2 is LQKENI. CDR3 length: 15 residues.

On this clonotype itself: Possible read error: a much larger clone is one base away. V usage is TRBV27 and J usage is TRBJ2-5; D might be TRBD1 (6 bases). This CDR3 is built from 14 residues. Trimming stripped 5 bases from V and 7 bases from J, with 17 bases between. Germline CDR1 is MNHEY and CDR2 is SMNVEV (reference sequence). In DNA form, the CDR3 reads TGTGCCAGCAGTACTGCCAGGGGTTCCCGGACCCAGTACTTC. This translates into CASSTARGSRTQYF.

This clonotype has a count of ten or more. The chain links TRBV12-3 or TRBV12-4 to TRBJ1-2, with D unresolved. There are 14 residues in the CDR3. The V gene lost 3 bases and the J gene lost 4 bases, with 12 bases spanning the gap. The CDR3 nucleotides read TGTGCCAGCAGTTTTAGGGAGGGCTCCTATGGCTACACCTTC. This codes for CASSFREGSYGYTF.

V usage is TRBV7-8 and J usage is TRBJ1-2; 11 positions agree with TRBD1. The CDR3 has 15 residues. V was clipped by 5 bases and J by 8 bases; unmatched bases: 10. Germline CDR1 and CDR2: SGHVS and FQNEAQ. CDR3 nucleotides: TGTGCCAGCAGCCCTGGGACAGGGGGTCTAGAAGGCTACACCTTC. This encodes CASSPGTGGLEGYTF.

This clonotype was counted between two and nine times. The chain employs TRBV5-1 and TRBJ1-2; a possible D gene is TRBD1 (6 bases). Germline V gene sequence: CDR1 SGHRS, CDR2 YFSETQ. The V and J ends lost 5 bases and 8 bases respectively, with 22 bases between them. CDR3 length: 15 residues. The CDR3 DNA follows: TGCGCCAGCAGTCCCTACAGGGAGGTAAAAGACGGCTACACCTTC. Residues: CASSPYREVKDGYTF.

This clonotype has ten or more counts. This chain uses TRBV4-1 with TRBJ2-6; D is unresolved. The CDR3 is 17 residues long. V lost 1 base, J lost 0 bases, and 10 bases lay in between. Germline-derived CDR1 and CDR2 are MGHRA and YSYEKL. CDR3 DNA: TGCGCCAGCAGCCAAGTGGGTGGACGCTCTGGGGCCAACGTCCTGACTTTC. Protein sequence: CASSQVGGRSGANVLTF.

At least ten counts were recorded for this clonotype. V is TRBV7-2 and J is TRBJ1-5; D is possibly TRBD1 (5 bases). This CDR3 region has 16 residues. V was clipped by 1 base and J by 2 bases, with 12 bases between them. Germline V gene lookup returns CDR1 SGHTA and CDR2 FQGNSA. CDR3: CASSLGGGLGNQPQHF. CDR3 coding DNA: TGTGCCAGCAGCTTAGGGGGGGGACTGGGCAATCAGCCCCAGCATTTT.

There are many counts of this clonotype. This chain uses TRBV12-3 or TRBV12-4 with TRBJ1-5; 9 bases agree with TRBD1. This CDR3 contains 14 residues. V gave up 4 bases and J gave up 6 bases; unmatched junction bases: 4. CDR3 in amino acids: CASSSTGGGQPQHF. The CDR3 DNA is TGTGCCAGCAGTTCGACAGGGGGGGGTCAGCCCCAGCATTTT.